The 5 T cell receptor beta chains in this list originate from one sample, sequenced in a study of blood T cell repertoires in COVID-19. The method was immunoSEQ multiplex PCR; TCRdb's version includes in-frame clones alone and lacks a portion of them. This repertoire shows 250,000 or so clones, around 89% found once; its top ten account for around 6.3%. Source material: peripheral blood. These receptors came from a woman in her twenties or thirties with COVID-19, enrolled during active disease.

The gene calls are TRBV29-1 and TRBJ2-3, with D unclear. The CDR3 consists of 14 residues. Germline CDR1 reads SQVTM; CDR2 reads ANQGSEA. The V end lost 4 bases, the J end lost 5 bases, and 16 bases lay between the germline ends. Here the CDR3 reads CSVVPAGKQDTQYF. The CDR3 coding sequence is TGCAGCGTTGTACCGGCAGGCAAACAAGATACGCAGTATTTT.

V and J are TRBV24-1 and TRBJ2-1, with 9 bases lining up with TRBD1. The CDR3 loop spans 16 amino acids. The germline CDR1 and CDR2 sequences are KGHDR and SFDVKD. Trimming at V came to 4 bases and at J to 5 bases, leaving 8 bases not matched to a gene. DNA of the CDR3: TGTGCCACCAGTGAGGGGGGGACAGGGACGGACAATGAGCAGTTCTTC. It yields the protein CATSEGGTGTDNEQFF.

J is TRBJ1-2 and V is TRBV5-4; 9 bases map to TRBD1. Losses at the gene ends were 4 bases for V and 6 bases for J; bases not matched to a gene: 13. Germline V gives CDR1 SGHNT, CDR2 YYREEE (reference sequence). CDR3 size: 16 residues. CDR3 loop: CASSLDRFGTGNGYTF. DNA of the CDR3: TGTGCCAGCAGCCTCGATCGTTTCGGGACAGGGAATGGCTACACCTTC.

The chain recombines TRBV5-6 with TRBJ1-4; D uncertain. In germline, CDR1 is SGHDT, CDR2 YYEEEE. The length of the CDR3 is 17 residues. Trimming pared 4 bases from V and 0 bases from J, leaving 16 bases between. Here the CDR3 reads CASSALGDGATNEKLFF. The CDR3, as DNA: TGTGCCAGCAGCGCATTAGGAGACGGTGCAACTAATGAAAAACTGTTTTTT.

The rearrangement links TRBV7-9 to TRBJ1-2; D not resolved. Trimming stripped 8 bases from V and 13 bases from J, with 17 bases between. The CDR3 consists of 11 residues. The germline CDR1 and CDR2 sequences are SEHNR and FQNEAQ (reference sequence). The CDR3 region has the DNA TGTGCCAGCTTAAACGAACTTGGTTTCACCTTC. Amino acid sequence: CASLNELGFTF. Full variable domain (remainder filled in from reference TRBV7-9 and TRBJ1-2): DTGVSQNPRHKITKRGQNVTFRCDPISEHNRLYWYRQTLGQGPEFLTYFQNEAQLEKSRLLSDRFSAERPKGSFSTLEIQRTEQGDSAMYLCASLNELGFTFGSGTRLTVV.